The 27 T cell receptor beta chains below all came from one sample that was sequenced in a study of cytomegalovirus exposure and HLA in healthy donors. A multiplex PCR was run with 60 Vbeta primers and 13 Jbeta primers. Profiling relied on immunoSEQ multiplex PCR, and the TCRdb table lists in-frame clones only, not all of them. This sample has fewer than 250,000 clones, with approximately 78% found just once. The source material was PBMCs. The receptors shown here come from a man between 25 and 39 years old in good health and CMV-seronegative.

This clone was seen a single time. Here the CDR3 DNA reads TGCAGCGTTGCAGGTACCTTAGATAGCTCCTACAATGAGCAGTTCTTC. Translation: CSVAGTLDSSYNEQFF. The chain is built from TRBV29-1 and TRBJ2-1; unclear D gene. Trimming shortened V by 4 bases and J by 0 bases, and 16 bases separated the two germline ends. CDR3 length equals 16 residues. Germline V gene sequence: CDR1 SQVTM, CDR2 ANQGSEA.

With respect to this clone: The junction shows a germline mismatch at one end, possibly a read error. The chain uses TRBV19 and TRBJ2-6; a possible D gene is TRBD1 (6 bases). CDR1 is LNHDA and CDR2 is SQIVND in the germline V gene (reference sequence). The CDR3 has 17 amino acids. CDR3 protein: CASSMGQGHSGASVLTF. The CDR3 DNA reads TGTGCCAGTAGTATGGGGCAGGGACACTCTGGGGCCAGCGTCCTGACTTTC.

Comments on this clone: Other nucleotide sequences in the sample specify the same CDR3. The V and J genes are TRBV9 and TRBJ2-7; 7 bases align to TRBD1. The CDR3 runs 15 residues. J was trimmed by 1 base and V by 0 bases; bases with no gene match: 4. Germline loops: CDR1 SGDLS, CDR2 YYNGEE. CDR3 coding DNA: TGTGCCAGCAGCGTAGGGGCAGGGGGTTCCTACGAGCAGTACTTC. Residues: CASSVGAGGSYEQYF.

This sequence joins TRBV28 and TRBJ1-1; D perhaps matches TRBD1 (6 bases). Germline CDR1 and CDR2: MDHEN and SYDVKM. There are 14 residues in the CDR3. The V end lost 4 bases, the J end lost 1 base, and 10 bases lay between the germline ends. The CDR3 nucleotides are TGTGCCAGCAGTTACCCGACAGGGAACACTGAAGCTTTCTTT. Its translation: CASSYPTGNTEAFF.

This chain uses TRBV5-6 with TRBJ1-6, with a possible D match to TRBD1 (5 bases). V was clipped by 2 bases and J by 0 bases, with 18 bases between them. CDR1 SGHDT and CDR2 YYEEEE come from the germline V gene. This CDR3 contains 19 residues. CDR3 loop: CASSFGGVADNSYNSPLHF. For the CDR3, the DNA is TGTGCCAGCAGCTTTGGCGGAGTCGCGGACAACTCCTATAATTCACCCCTCCACTTT.

This clone appeared a few times. The chain employs TRBV7-2 and TRBJ2-7; D possibly corresponds to TRBD1 (6 bases). The germline V and J ends were trimmed by 5 bases and 4 bases, with 12 bases remaining between them. Germline V gene sequence: CDR1 SGHTA, CDR2 FQGNSA. This CDR3 spans 13 amino acids. DNA of the CDR3: TGTGCCAGCAGCCCGAACAGGGTTTACGAGCAGTACTTC. Its protein is CASSPNRVYEQYF.

The rearrangement joins TRBV5-5 to TRBJ2-5, with 11 bases aligning to TRBD1. CDR3 length: 15 amino acids. Trimming at V came to 2 bases and at J to 4 bases, leaving 4 bases not matched to a gene. CDR1 and CDR2 from the germline V gene are SGHKS and YYEKEE (reference sequence). The CDR3 DNA reads TGTGCCAGCAGCTTTGGACAGGGGGCAAGAGAGACCCAGTACTTC. Protein product: CASSFGQGARETQYF.

V gene TRBV5-1 combines with J gene TRBJ1-6, with no clear D. The CDR3 is 14 amino acids. The ends were cut back, 4 bases at V and 13 bases at J, with 18 bases in the middle. Germline CDR1 is SGHRS and CDR2 is YFSETQ. CDR3 loop: CASSHTDPSSPLHF. As DNA, the CDR3 is TGCGCCAGCAGCCACACCGATCCTTCCTCCCCCCTCCACTTT. The full variable domain, rest sourced from reference TRBV5-1 and TRBJ1-6, is KAGVTQTPRYLIKTRGQQVTLSCSPISGHRSVSWYQQTPGQGLQFLFEYFSETQRNKGNFPGRFSGRQFSNSRSEMNVSTLELGDSALYLCASSHTDPSSPLHFGNGTRLTVT.

V usage is TRBV6-5 and J usage is TRBJ2-7; D possibly corresponds to TRBD2 (7 bases). Germline lookup yields CDR1 MNHEY and CDR2 SVGAGI. The V and J ends lost 2 bases and 2 bases respectively, with 10 bases between them. The CDR3 totals 14 residues. The CDR3 DNA follows: TGTGCCAGCAGTTACGGAGGGGGGGCCTACGAGCAGTACTTC. It yields the protein CASSYGGGAYEQYF.

This chain joins TRBV21-1 and TRBJ2-4; the table's D call of TRBD2 was not tested on the DNA. TRBV21-1 is an annotated pseudogene. This CDR3 region has 18 residues. CDR3 DNA: TGTGCCAGCACTACCCTATGGGACTCAAGACTAGCCAAAAACATTCAGTACTTC. Translation: CASTTLWDSRLAKNIQYF.

The genes are TRBV9 and TRBJ2-1; no clear D gene. V shed 0 bases and J shed 0 bases, with 13 bases lying between them. This CDR3 has 17 residues. Germline CDR1 reads SGDLS; CDR2 reads YYNGEE. Here the CDR3 reads CASSVDGGRSSYNEQFF. The CDR3 nucleotides are TGTGCCAGCAGCGTAGATGGTGGCAGATCCTCCTACAATGAGCAGTTCTTC.

J is TRBJ2-1 and V is TRBV7-8, with 7 bases matching TRBD2. Germline CDR1 is SGHVS and CDR2 is FQNEAQ. This CDR3 region has 15 residues. V was clipped by 1 base and J by 4 bases; unmatched bases: 4. This chain's CDR3 is CASSLEAGNYNEQFF. The CDR3 DNA follows: TGTGCCAGCAGCTTAGAAGCGGGAAATTACAATGAGCAGTTCTTC.

This clone was picked up a small number of times. V is TRBV7-3 and J is TRBJ2-5, with D possibly TRBD1 on 6 matching bases. CDR3 length equals 13 residues. Germline V gene lookup returns CDR1 SGHTA and CDR2 FQGTGA. The V and J ends lost 4 bases and 4 bases respectively, with 10 bases between them. The CDR3 reads CASSSTGRETQYF. CDR3 coding DNA: TGTGCCAGCAGCTCGACAGGTCGAGAGACCCAGTACTTC. Complete variable domain (other parts from reference TRBV7-3 and TRBJ2-5): GAGVSQTPSNKVTEKGKYVELRCDPISGHTALYWYRQSLGQGPEFLIYFQGTGAADDSGLPNDRFFAVRPEGSVSTLKIQRTERGDSAVYLCASSSTGRETQYFGPGTRLLVL.

This chain joins TRBV15 and TRBJ2-2; 8 nucleotides match TRBD2. V shed 3 bases and J 1 base; nucleotides not matched to a gene: 4. The length of the CDR3 is 16 residues. Germline V gene sequence: CDR1 LNHNV, CDR2 YYDKDF (reference sequence). This CDR3 is CATSSRAGENTGELFF. The CDR3 DNA sequence: TGTGCCACCAGCAGTCGAGCGGGGGAGAACACCGGGGAGCTGTTTTTT.

The chain couples TRBV28 to TRBJ2-7; the D gene is possibly TRBD1 (5 bases). The CDR3 covers 15 residues. V was clipped by 10 bases and J by 2 bases, with 21 bases between them. Germline-derived CDR1 and CDR2 are MDHEN and SYDVKM. The chain's CDR3 is CATNPPGQSAYEQYF. The CDR3 DNA is TGTGCCACCAATCCTCCCGGACAAAGCGCCTACGAGCAGTACTTC.

The genes are TRBV7-2 and TRBJ1-5; maybe TRBD1 (6 bases). The CDR3 runs 16 residues. Germline V gives CDR1 SGHTA, CDR2 FQGNSA. V was cut by 5 bases and J by 6 bases, with 20 bases left in between. The DNA of the CDR3 is TGTGCCAGCAGCCACGGAATAGGGGGGGCCAGTCAGCCCCAGCATTTT. Translating it yields CASSHGIGGASQPQHF. Combining the CDR3 with reference TRBV7-2 and TRBJ1-5 gives the whole variable domain GAGVSQSPSNKVTEKGKDVELRCDPISGHTALYWYRQSLGQGLEFLIYFQGNSAPDKSGLPSDRFSAERTGGSVSTLTIQRTQQEDSAVYLCASSHGIGGASQPQHFGDGTRLSIL.

This chain links TRBV11-2 with TRBJ2-1; TRBD2 matches 8 bases. The length of the CDR3 is 13 residues. V trimming: 4 bases; J trimming: 10 bases; junction bases outside the gene matches: 6. CDR1 SGHAT and CDR2 FQNNGV come from the germline V gene. CDR3 DNA sequence: TGTGCCAGCAGCTCCCTAGAGCGGGGGGAGCAGTTCTTC. Translating it yields CASSSLERGEQFF.

The chain links TRBV6-5 to TRBJ2-4; 7 positions agree with TRBD2. Germline trimming cut 7 bases from V and 2 bases from J; bases unmatched to any gene: 8. Germline CDR1 reads MNHEY; CDR2 reads SVGAGI. The CDR3 sequence is 15 residues long. The CDR3 region is CASMDRGVSKNIQYF. DNA of the CDR3: TGTGCCAGCATGGATCGGGGGGTCTCCAAAAACATTCAGTACTTC.

The chain uses TRBV7-2 and TRBJ2-1; 7 bases match TRBD1. Germline trimming cut 5 bases from V and 13 bases from J; bases unmatched to any gene: 8. Per germline, CDR1 SGHTA and CDR2 FQGNSA. This CDR3 has 12 residues. CDR3: CASSAHRDRQFF. For the CDR3, the DNA is TGTGCCAGCAGCGCCCACCGGGACAGACAGTTCTTC.

The J gene is TRBJ1-1, the V gene TRBV7-2; D might be TRBD1 (6 bases). The V gene's germline CDR1 is SGHTA and CDR2 FQGNSA. The CDR3 has 13 residues. V was pared by 2 bases and J by 6 bases, with 10 bases between. This CDR3 reads CASSLWGGSEAFF. The CDR3 nucleotides are TGTGCCAGCAGCTTATGGGGGGGCTCTGAAGCTTTCTTT.

Only one count was recorded for this clone. The rearrangement uses TRBV11-2 and TRBJ2-1, with 10 bases that match TRBD1. The CDR3 is 15 amino acids. Germline V gene lookup returns CDR1 SGHAT and CDR2 FQNNGV. J was trimmed by 5 bases and V by 1 base; bases with no gene match: 2. CDR3 residues: CASSLVGTGDNEQFF. CDR3 nucleotide sequence: TGTGCCAGCAGCTTAGTAGGGACAGGGGACAATGAGCAGTTCTTC.

The CDR3 region has the DNA TGCGCCAGCAGCGGGGGACAGGGGGGCTACAATGAGCAGTTCTTC. It encodes CASSGGQGGYNEQFF. This chain joins TRBV5-1 and TRBJ2-1, with TRBD1 matching 11 bases. The germline gives CDR1 SGHRS, CDR2 YFSETQ. CDR3 length: 15 residues. V trimming: 4 bases; J trimming: 3 bases; junction bases outside the gene matches: 3.

This chain joins TRBV7-9 and TRBJ1-1; D is ambiguous. The V end was cut by 6 bases, the J end by 3 bases, with 14 bases between. CDR3 length: 14 amino acids. Germline CDR1 SEHNR, CDR2 FQNEAQ (reference sequence). The DNA for the CDR3 is TGTGCCAGCAGAGATGGGAGACGGGACACTGAAGCTTTCTTT. Translation gives CASRDGRRDTEAFF.

The CDR3 here is CASSLRYPMEGTDTQYF. The CDR3 coding sequence is TGCGCCAGCAGCCTGCGGTACCCCATGGAGGGCACAGATACGCAGTATTTT. V usage is TRBV5-1 and J usage is TRBJ2-3, with a possible D match to TRBD2 (5 bases). Germline V CDR1 and CDR2: SGHRS, YFSETQ. V shed 4 bases and J shed 1 base, with 19 bases lying between them. The CDR3 consists of 17 residues.

The chain employs TRBV6-6 and TRBJ1-6; possible D gene TRBD1, 5 bases. Trimming took 2 bases from V and 10 from J, leaving 12 bases between them. CDR3 length: 14 amino acids. CDR1 and CDR2 from the germline V gene are MNHNY and SVGAGI (reference sequence). This CDR3 reads CASSYIQGGSPLHF. The CDR3 region has the DNA TGTGCCAGCAGTTACATCCAGGGTGGCTCACCCCTCCACTTT.

The chain couples TRBV10-1 to TRBJ1-6; a weak D match, TRBD1 (5 bases). There are 15 residues in the CDR3. The germline V gene encodes CDR1 WNHNN and CDR2 SYGVQD (reference sequence). The germline V and J ends were trimmed by 9 bases and 8 bases, with 20 bases remaining between them. The CDR3 DNA is TGCGCCAGAGGTCCATTTGGGGGGGTGGATTCACCCCTCCACTTT. As protein: CARGPFGGVDSPLHF.

The rearrangement uses TRBV9 and TRBJ2-3, with 7 bases that match TRBD1. The germline gives CDR1 SGDLS, CDR2 YYNGEE. This CDR3 has 16 amino acids. Trimming at V came to 4 bases and at J to 2 bases, leaving 10 bases not matched to a gene. The DNA for the CDR3 is TGTGCCAGCAGCCGAACACAGGGGTCGTCCACAGATACGCAGTATTTT. This sequence encodes CASSRTQGSSTDTQYF.